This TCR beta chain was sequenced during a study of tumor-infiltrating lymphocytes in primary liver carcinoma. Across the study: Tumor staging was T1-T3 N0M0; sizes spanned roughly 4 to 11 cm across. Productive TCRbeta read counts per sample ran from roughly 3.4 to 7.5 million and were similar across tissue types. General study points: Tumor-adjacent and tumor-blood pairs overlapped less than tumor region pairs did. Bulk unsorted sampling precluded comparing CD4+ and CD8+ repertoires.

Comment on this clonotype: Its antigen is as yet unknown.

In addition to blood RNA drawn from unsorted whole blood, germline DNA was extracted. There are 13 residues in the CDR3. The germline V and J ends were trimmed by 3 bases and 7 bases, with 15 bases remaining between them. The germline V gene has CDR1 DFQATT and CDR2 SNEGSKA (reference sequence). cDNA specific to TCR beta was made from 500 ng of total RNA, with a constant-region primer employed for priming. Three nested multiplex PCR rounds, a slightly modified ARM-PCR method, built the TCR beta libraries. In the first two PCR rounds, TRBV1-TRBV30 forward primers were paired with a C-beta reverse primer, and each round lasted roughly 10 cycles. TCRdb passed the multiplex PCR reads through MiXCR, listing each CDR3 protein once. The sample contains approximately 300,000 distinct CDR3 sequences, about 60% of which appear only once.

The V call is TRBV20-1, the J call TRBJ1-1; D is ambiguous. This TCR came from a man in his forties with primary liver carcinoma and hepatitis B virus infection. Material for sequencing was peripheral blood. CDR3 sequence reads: CSASSPFDGEAFF. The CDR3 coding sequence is TGCAGTGCTAGTTCTCCTTTCGACGGTGAAGCTTTCTTT.